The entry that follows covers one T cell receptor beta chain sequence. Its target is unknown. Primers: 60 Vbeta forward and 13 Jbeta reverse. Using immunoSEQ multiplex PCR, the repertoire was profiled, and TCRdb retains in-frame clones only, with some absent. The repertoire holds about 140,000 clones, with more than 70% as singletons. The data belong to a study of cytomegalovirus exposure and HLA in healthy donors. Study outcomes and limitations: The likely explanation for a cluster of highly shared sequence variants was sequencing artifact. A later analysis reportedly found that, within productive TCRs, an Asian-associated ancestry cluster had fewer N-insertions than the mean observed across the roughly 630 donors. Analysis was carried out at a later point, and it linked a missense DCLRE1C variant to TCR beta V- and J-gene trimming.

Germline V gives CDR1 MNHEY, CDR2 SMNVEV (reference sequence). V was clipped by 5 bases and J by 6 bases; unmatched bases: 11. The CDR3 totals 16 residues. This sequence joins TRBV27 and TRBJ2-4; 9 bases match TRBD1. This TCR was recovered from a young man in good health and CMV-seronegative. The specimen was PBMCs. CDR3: CASSQLPGQGLNIQYF. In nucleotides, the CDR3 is TGTGCCAGCAGTCAACTCCCGGGACAGGGTTTAAACATTCAGTACTTC.